This is a list of T cell receptor beta chains from one sample in a study of blood T cells in healthy people across ages. TCRdb analysed the 5' RACE reads with MiXCR anew, one entry per CDR3 protein. Found here are fewer than 1,200,000 distinct CDR3 sequences, 20% to 25% of them singletons; the top ten hold about 0.72%. These data were also reused for a study on T cells of mothers and their children.

The material sequenced was blood. The receptors derive from a girl aged 2-9 years in good health. Both conserved end residues are part of each CDR3. A D gene is named only where the DNA matches it firmly. Clone size is given for some rows only: seen once, a few or many times, or a class if the clone is expanded.

v_gene	d_gene	abundance	j_gene	CDR3aa	CDR3nt
TRBV5-1	.	many	TRBJ2-1	CASSLEGPYNEQFF	TGTGCCAGCAGTTTAGAAGGGCCCTACAATGAGCAGTTCTTC
TRBV3-1	.	few	TRBJ2-5	CASSQEARTGEQYF	TGTGCCAGCAGCCAAGAGGCTAGGACGGGGGAGCAGTACTTC
TRBV12-3/TRBV12-4	.	many	TRBJ2-7	CASSDSHEQYF	TGTGCCAGCAGTGACAGCCACGAGCAGTACTTC
TRBV9	TRBD2	few	TRBJ2-1	CASSREIYNEQFF	TGTGCCAGCTCGCGGGAGATCTACAATGAGCAGTTCTTC
TRBV12-3/TRBV12-4	.	.	TRBJ2-7	CASSYEQPSEQYF	TGTGCCAGCAGTTATGAACAGCCATCCGAGCAGTACTTC
TRBV5-1	.	.	TRBJ2-1	CASSFAGQGQFF	TGCGCCAGCAGCTTCGCGGGGCAGGGGCAGTTCTTC
TRBV7-2	.	.	TRBJ2-7	CACSLSRPPYEQYF	TGTGCCTGCAGCTTAAGTCGGCCTCCCTACGAGCAGTACTTC
TRBV27	TRBD2	few	TRBJ2-5	CASSYLLAGGLETQYF	TGTGCCAGCAGCTACCTACTAGCGGGGGGCCTCGAGACCCAGTACTTC
TRBV2	.	few	TRBJ1-1	CAVEGEFVAFF	TGTGCCGTAGAGGGGGAGTTCGTGGCTTTCTTT
TRBV19	TRBD1	.	TRBJ2-1	CASSISPRGGVLSGEQFF	TGTGCCAGTAGTATCTCCCCCCGAGGGGGCGTTTTAAGCGGCGAGCAGTTCTTC
TRBV20-1	TRBD2	.	TRBJ2-3	CASGGGPSSTDTQYF	TGCGCCTCGGGCGGGGGGCCTTCTAGCACAGATACGCAGTATTTT
TRBV3-1	.	few	TRBJ2-4	CASSQVVVGYQYF	TGTGCCAGCAGCCAAGTAGTCGTGGGGTATCAGTACTTC
TRBV4-2	.	few	TRBJ2-7	CASRHKGQHEQYF	TGTGCCAGCAGACACAAAGGACAGCACGAGCAGTACTTC
TRBV11-2	.	.	TRBJ2-6	CASRDGSGANVLTF	TGTGCCAGCAGGGACGGCTCTGGGGCCAACGTCCTGACTTTC
TRBV6-5	TRBD2	.	TRBJ2-1	CASRPFSGNLDEQFF	TGTGCCAGCAGACCCTTTAGCGGGAACCTCGATGAGCAGTTCTTC
TRBV6-5	.	.	TRBJ1-1	CASSYIGFTEAFF	TGTGCCAGCAGTTACATCGGCTTCACTGAAGCTTTCTTT
TRBV27	.	few	TRBJ2-4	CASSPSGTQNIQYF	TGTGCCAGCAGTCCATCCGGGACGCAAAACATTCAGTACTTC
TRBV15	.	.	TRBJ2-5	CATSSARTSETQYF	TGTGCCACCAGCAGTGCTCGGACCTCGGAGACCCAGTACTTC
TRBV20-1	TRBD1	.	TRBJ1-2	CSARIPTGTKLYGYTF	TGCAGTGCTAGGATCCCGACAGGGACTAAACTCTATGGCTACACCTTC
TRBV12-3/TRBV12-4	.	.	TRBJ2-5	CASSDRLVQETQYF	TGTGCCAGCAGTGACCGACTAGTGCAAGAGACCCAGTACTTC
TRBV30	.	.	TRBJ1-1	CAWSVKASKAFF	TGTGCCTGGAGTGTAAAAGCCTCGAAAGCTTTCTTT
TRBV4-1	TRBD2	few	TRBJ2-3	CASSPGTSITDTQYF	TGCGCCAGCAGTCCCGGGACTAGTATTACAGATACGCAGTATTTT
TRBV5-1	.	.	TRBJ2-1	CASTYTSSYNEQFF	TGCGCCAGCACCTACACGAGCTCCTACAATGAGCAGTTCTTC
TRBV20-1	.	.	TRBJ2-7	CSVRGGISYEQYF	TGCAGTGTTAGAGGTGGCATTTCCTACGAGCAGTACTTC
TRBV6-5	.	few	TRBJ2-1	CASSYSSTPEQFF	TGTGCCAGCAGTTACTCCTCTACCCCCGAGCAGTTCTTC
TRBV29-1	TRBD2	.	TRBJ2-2	CSVKGLTNTGELFF	TGCAGCGTTAAGGGACTAACCAACACCGGGGAGCTGTTTTTT
TRBV29-1	.	few	TRBJ2-3	CSVLTGYTDTQYF	TGCAGCGTTCTAACGGGTTATACAGATACGCAGTATTTT
TRBV2	.	.	TRBJ2-2	CAIPQNRERRGELFF	TGTGCCATCCCCCAAAACAGGGAAAGGAGGGGGGAGCTGTTTTTT
TRBV9	TRBD1	.	TRBJ1-5	CASSPTGTGQPQHF	TGTGCCAGCAGCCCGACAGGGACTGGACAGCCCCAGCATTTT
TRBV6-4	.	few	TRBJ2-5	CASSVDTSETQYF	TGTGCCAGCAGTGTAGATACATCAGAGACCCAGTACTTC
TRBV12-3/TRBV12-4	.	.	TRBJ2-7	CASSGDNQLYEQYF	TGTGCCAGCTCAGGGGACAACCAGCTCTACGAGCAGTACTTC
TRBV10-3	TRBD1	few	TRBJ2-3	CAISERDSATDTQYF	TGTGCCATCAGTGAGCGGGACAGCGCCACAGATACGCAGTATTTT
TRBV10-3	TRBD1	.	TRBJ2-5	CAIKPRLEGALETQYF	TGTGCCATCAAGCCGAGGCTCGAGGGGGCGTTGGAGACCCAGTACTTC
TRBV5-1	TRBD1	few	TRBJ2-7	CAWGTVYSYEQYF	TGCGCCTGGGGGACAGTTTATTCCTACGAGCAGTACTTC
TRBV12-3/TRBV12-4	.	.	TRBJ2-1	CASRRDWGFGQFF	TGTGCCAGCAGAAGGGACTGGGGGTTCGGGCAGTTCTTC
TRBV5-1	.	.	TRBJ2-3	CASKAVGTDTQYF	TGCGCCAGCAAGGCGGTGGGCACAGATACGCAGTATTTT
TRBV29-1	.	few	TRBJ2-7	CSGESGDLHEQYF	TGCAGCGGTGAATCAGGGGACCTACACGAGCAGTACTTC
TRBV5-5	.	.	TRBJ1-5	CASSLVDSPNQPQHF	TGTGCCAGCAGCTTAGTAGATTCACCTAATCAGCCCCAGCATTTT
TRBV13	.	.	TRBJ2-5	CASSPPQGLGETQYF	TGTGCCAGCAGCCCACCCCAGGGGCTGGGCGAGACCCAGTACTTC
TRBV11-2	TRBD1	few	TRBJ1-6	CASSEGQGESLHF	TGTGCCAGCAGCGAGGGACAGGGAGAATCCCTCCACTTT
TRBV12-3/TRBV12-4	.	.	TRBJ2-7	CASSPHLLLYEQYF	TGTGCCAGCAGCCCCCATTTACTACTCTACGAGCAGTACTTC
TRBV21-1	.	few	TRBJ2-4	CASSKRAQIAKNIQYF	TGTGCCAGCAGCAAACGGGCCCAGATAGCCAAAAACATTCAGTACTTC